The 3 T cell receptor beta chains presented below share a single source sample, sequenced in a study of T cells in Graves' hyperthyroidism and ophthalmopathy. TCR beta CDR3 regions were amplified from RNA transcripts. In the first-round RT-PCR of the TCR CDR3, the HTBI primer set was used. TCRdb fed the multiplex PCR reads into MiXCR, producing one record per CDR3 protein. The sample carries almost 600,000 distinct CDR3 sequences, under 60% recorded once. Sequenced input: peripheral blood or thyroid tissue (not recorded which). The receptors derive from a woman aged 18-35 years with Graves' hyperthyroidism.

Concerning this clonotype: A much larger clonotype is one base distant, so this may be a read error. This chain links TRBV29-1 with TRBJ1-2; D remains ambiguous. Per germline, CDR1 SQVTM and CDR2 ANQGSEA. The CDR3 totals 13 residues. Trimming cost V 7 bases and J 4 bases, with 16 bases left between them. The CDR3, as DNA: TGCAGCGCAGAAGACCTTAAAGGCTATGGCTACACCTTC. This codes for CSAEDLKGYGYTF.

This clonotype was counted ten times or more. The J gene is TRBJ1-6, the V gene TRBV11-3, with 7 bases identical to TRBD1. V shed 3 bases, J shed 14 bases, and the junction held 4 bases outside the gene matches. The CDR3 is made up of 12 amino acids. The germline gives CDR1 SGHNT, CDR2 YENEEA. The DNA of the CDR3 is TGTGCCAGCAGCTTGGGAGGGGGCACCCTCCACTTT. Translating gives CASSLGGGTLHF.

V and J are TRBV24-1 and TRBJ1-3, with D uncertain. V was pared by 7 bases and J by 1 base, with 10 bases between. CDR1 and CDR2 from the germline V gene are KGHDR and SFDVKD. There are 14 residues in the CDR3. DNA of the CDR3: TGTGCCACCAGCACGAAGGGATCTGGAAACACCATATATTTT. Translation: CATSTKGSGNTIYF.